This TCR beta chain emerged from a study of T cell responses to AZD1222 COVID-19 vaccine. Regarding the study as a whole: A reported finding is that nearly half of spike-specific TCRs target unmutated variant regions. Donors, mostly white British, included more females; clonal diversity was possibly underestimated.

Sequencing was performed with immunoSEQ multiplex PCR; in TCRdb, only in-frame clones are kept and a portion is missing. The profile covers fewer than 120,000 clones, with about 95% appearing a single time and approximately 2.9% taken by the ten largest. This clone is a singleton in its sample. Its specificity is not known. Germline V CDR1 and CDR2: SGHRS, YFSETQ. Unmatched junction bases numbered 4, after V lost 4 bases and J lost 2 bases. There are 14 residues in the CDR3. The chain recombines TRBV5-1 with TRBJ2-3; 7 nucleotides line up with TRBD1. The sequencing here drew on peripheral blood, taken 28 days after the second AZD1222 dose. This TCR was recovered from an adult who received the AZD1222 COVID-19 vaccine. CDR3 DNA sequence: TGCGCCAGCAGCATAGGACAGGTCACAGATACGCAGTATTTT. It specifies CASSIGQVTDTQYF.